This T cell receptor (beta chain) appears in the sequencing data of a study of technical replicates of blood from a few donors. Assay used: immunoSEQ multiplex PCR; TCRdb lists only in-frame clones, some missing. The data show more than 70,000 clones, about 90% seen once. This clone was counted only a few times. CDR1 GTSNPN and CDR2 SVGIG come from the germline V gene (reference sequence). V was clipped by 0 bases and J by 0 bases, with 6 bases between them. CDR3 length: 13 amino acids. The specimen sequenced was T cells isolated from PBMCs. The genes are TRBV30 and TRBJ2-7; D not resolved. The receptor was derived from a human donor in good health. The CDR3 region is CAWSVESSYEQYF. CDR3 DNA sequence: TGTGCCTGGAGTGTCGAGAGCTCCTACGAGCAGTACTTC.